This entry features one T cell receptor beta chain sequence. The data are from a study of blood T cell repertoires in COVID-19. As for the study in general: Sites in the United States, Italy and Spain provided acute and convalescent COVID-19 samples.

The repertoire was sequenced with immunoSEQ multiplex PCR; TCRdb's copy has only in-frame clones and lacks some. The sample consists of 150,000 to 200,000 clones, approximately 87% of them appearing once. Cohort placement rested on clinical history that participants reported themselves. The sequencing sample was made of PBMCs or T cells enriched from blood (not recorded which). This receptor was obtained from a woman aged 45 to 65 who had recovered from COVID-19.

The CDR3: CAIRPRDTIGTEAFF. The CDR3 DNA is TGTGCCATCAGACCCCGGGACACCATCGGGACTGAAGCTTTCTTT. The chain has TRBV10-3 and TRBJ1-1; possible D gene TRBD1, 6 bases. The ends were cut back, 6 bases at V and 5 bases at J, with 19 bases in the middle. CDR3 length equals 15 residues. CDR1 and CDR2 (germline): ENHRY, SYGVKD.